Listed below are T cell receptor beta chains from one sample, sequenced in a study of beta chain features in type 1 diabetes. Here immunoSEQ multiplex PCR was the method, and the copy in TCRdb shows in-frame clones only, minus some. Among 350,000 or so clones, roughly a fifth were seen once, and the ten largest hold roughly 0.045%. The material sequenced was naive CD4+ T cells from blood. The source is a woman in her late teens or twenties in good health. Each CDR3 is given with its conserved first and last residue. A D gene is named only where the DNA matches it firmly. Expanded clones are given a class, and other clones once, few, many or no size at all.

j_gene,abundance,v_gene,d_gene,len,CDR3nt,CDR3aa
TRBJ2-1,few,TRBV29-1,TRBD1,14,TGCAGCGTTGAGGCAGGGGGCAACTACAATGAGCAGTTCTTC,CSVEAGGNYNEQFF
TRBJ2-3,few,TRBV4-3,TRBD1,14,TGCGCCAGCAGCCAAGAGAGGGGGCCAGATACGCAGTATTTT,CASSQERGPDTQYF
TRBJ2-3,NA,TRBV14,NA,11,TGTGCCAGCAGCCAACAGGATACGCAGTATTTT,CASSQQDTQYF
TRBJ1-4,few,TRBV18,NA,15,TGTGCCAGCTCACTCCAGGGCGCAACTAATGAAAAACTGTTTTTT,CASSLQGATNEKLFF
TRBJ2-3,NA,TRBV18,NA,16,TGTGCCAGCTCACCGAGGGCAGGTCAAAGCACAGATACGCAGTATTTT,CASSPRAGQSTDTQYF
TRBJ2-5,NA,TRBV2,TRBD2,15,TGTGCCAGCAGTGTCGCTAGCGGGATGCGGGAGACCCAGTACTTC,CASSVASGMRETQYF
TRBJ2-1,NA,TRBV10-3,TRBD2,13,TGTGCCATCAGTGCCACTAGCGAAAATGAGCAGTTCTTC,CAISATSENEQFF
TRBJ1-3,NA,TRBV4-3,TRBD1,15,TGCGCCAGCAGCTCAACGACAGGGTACGGAAACACCATATATTTT,CASSSTTGYGNTIYF
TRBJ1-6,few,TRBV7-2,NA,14,TGTGCCAGCAGCTCCTACAGCTCCAATTCACCCCTCCACTTT,CASSSYSSNSPLHF
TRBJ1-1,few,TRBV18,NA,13,TGTGCCAGCTCACAGAAGGCTAGCACTGAAGCTTTCTTT,CASSQKASTEAFF
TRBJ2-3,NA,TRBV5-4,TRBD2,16,TGTGCCAGCAGCTCTGTGTCTAGCGGGAGCGCAGATACGCAGTATTTT,CASSSVSSGSADTQYF
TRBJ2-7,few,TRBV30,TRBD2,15,TGTGCCTGGAGTAGGCTAGCGGGTAGCTCCTACGAGCAGTACTTC,CAWSRLAGSSYEQYF
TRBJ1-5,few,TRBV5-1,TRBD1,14,TGCGCCAGCAGCACCGGGACAGGGAATCAGCCCCAGCATTTT,CASSTGTGNQPQHF
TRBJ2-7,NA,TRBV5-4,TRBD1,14,TGTGCCAGCAGGCCGGGACAGGGATCCTACGAGCAGTACTTC,CASRPGQGSYEQYF
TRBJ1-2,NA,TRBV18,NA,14,TGTGCCAGCTCACCGAGGGAGGAATCCTTTGGCTACACCTTC,CASSPREESFGYTF
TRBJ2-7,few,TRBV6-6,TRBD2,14,TGTGCCAGCACCAGAGCGGGAGAAGGGTACGAGCAGTACTTC,CASTRAGEGYEQYF
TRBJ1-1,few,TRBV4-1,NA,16,TGCGCCAGCAGCCAAGATCGGGGAAAGATGAACACTGAAGCTTTCTTT,CASSQDRGKMNTEAFF
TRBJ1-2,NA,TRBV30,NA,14,TGTGCCTGGAGTGTACAGGCGGTGAACTATGGCTACACCTTC,CAWSVQAVNYGYTF
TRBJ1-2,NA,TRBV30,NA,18,TGTGCCTGGAGTGTAGGATACAGTGGTGATAAATTTAACTATGGCTACACCTTC,CAWSVGYSGDKFNYGYTF
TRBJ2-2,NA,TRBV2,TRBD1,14,TGTGCCAGCACCATGGACAGGGGGCCCGGGGAGCTGTTTTTT,CASTMDRGPGELFF
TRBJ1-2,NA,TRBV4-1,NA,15,TGCGCCAGCAGCCAAGATGTGCGCAGGGAGGGACGCTACACCTTC,CASSQDVRREGRYTF
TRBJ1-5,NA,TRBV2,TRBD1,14,TGTGCCAGCAGTGCACGGACAGGGGGTCAGCCCCAGCATTTT,CASSARTGGQPQHF